One and the same sample provided the 8 T cell receptor beta chains below, sequenced in a study of cytomegalovirus exposure and HLA in healthy donors. Only in-frame clones appear in the TCRdb table, and some are missing; sequencing was by immunoSEQ multiplex PCR. The repertoire holds 150,000 or so clones, approximately 86% seen once, with about a fifth in the top ten. What was sequenced was PBMCs. These receptors were obtained from a man aged 18 to 35 in good health and CMV-seropositive.

V usage is TRBV29-1 and J usage is TRBJ1-2; unclear D gene. Trimming pared 6 bases from V and 8 bases from J, leaving 16 bases between. Germline CDR1 and CDR2: SQVTM and ANQGSEA. The CDR3 is 12 amino acids. The CDR3 DNA is TGCAGCGTGGGTTCGGCAGCGGGGGGCTACACCTTC. It specifies CSVGSAAGGYTF.

The chain uses TRBV18 and TRBJ2-1; maybe TRBD2 (6 bases). The CDR3 is 14 amino acids. Germline CDR1 and CDR2: KGHSH and LQKENI. With 6 bases removed from V and 4 bases from J, the gap between germline ends came to 13 bases. CDR3 residues: CASSSEGRYNEQFF. As DNA, the CDR3 is TGTGCCAGCTCGTCGGAGGGGCGGTACAATGAGCAGTTCTTC. Together with reference TRBV18 and TRBJ2-1, the CDR3 gives the full variable domain: NAGVMQNPRHLVRRRGQEARLRCSPMKGHSHVYWYRQLPEEGLKFMVYLQKENIIDESGMPKERFSAEFPKEGPSILRIQQVVRGDSAAYFCASSSEGRYNEQFFGPGTRLTVL.

The rearrangement links TRBV4-1 to TRBJ2-5, with 8 bases fitting TRBD2. V lost 8 bases, J lost 4 bases, and 6 bases stayed unmatched. Germline CDR1 and CDR2: MGHRA and YSYEKL. The CDR3 contains 13 residues. CDR3 sequence: CASGQSGRETQYF. CDR3 in DNA: TGCGCCAGCGGGCAAAGCGGGAGAGAGACCCAGTACTTC.

CDR3 amino acids: CAISDRGYIEAFF. The CDR3 nucleotides are TGTGCCATCAGCGATAGGGGGTATATTGAAGCTTTCTTT. V is TRBV10-3 and J is TRBJ1-1, with D possibly being TRBD1 (6 bases). Germline CDR1 and CDR2: ENHRY and SYGVKD. Between the trimmed V and J ends, which lost 6 bases and 7 bases, there was a span of 15 bases. The CDR3 is 13 residues long.

The chain has TRBV19 and TRBJ2-3, with D tentatively TRBD1 (6 bases). This CDR3 region has 15 residues. V was shortened by 9 bases and J by 5 bases, with 21 bases between the two germline ends. Germline CDR1 is LNHDA and CDR2 is SQIVND (reference sequence). CDR3 in amino acids: CASVANRAGGDTQYF. CDR3 nucleotide sequence: TGTGCCAGCGTAGCCAACAGGGCTGGGGGAGATACGCAGTATTTT. The whole variable domain, remainder taken from reference TRBV19 and TRBJ2-3, is DGGITQSPKYLFRKEGQNVTLSCEQNLNHDAMYWYRQDPGQGLRLIYYSQIVNDFQKGDIAEGYSVSREKKESFPLTVTSAQKNPTAFYLCASVANRAGGDTQYFGPGTRLTVL.

The rearrangement joins TRBV5-1 to TRBJ2-5, with TRBD2 identical over 9 bases. This CDR3 region has 17 residues. Germline V gives CDR1 SGHRS, CDR2 YFSETQ. The ends lost 7 bases at V and 4 bases at J; junction bases unmatched: 17. CDR3 sequence: CASLARSGGAGAETQYF. CDR3 in DNA: TGCGCCAGCCTAGCCCGTAGCGGGGGCGCGGGGGCAGAGACCCAGTACTTC.

J is TRBJ1-2 and V is TRBV7-9; D ambiguous. This CDR3 has 15 residues. V lost 5 bases and J lost 2, with 15 bases in between. Germline CDR1 reads SEHNR; CDR2 reads FQNEAQ (reference sequence). Here the CDR3 DNA reads TGTGCCAGCAGCCCCCCCCTCGTAGAGAACTATGGCTACACCTTC. It yields the protein CASSPPLVENYGYTF.

In this sample, this clone turned up a few times. The V and J genes are TRBV11-2 and TRBJ2-7, with a tentative D call TRBD2 (7 bases). This CDR3 is 14 amino acids long. The germline V gene encodes CDR1 SGHAT and CDR2 FQNNGV. Trimming stripped 5 bases from V and 4 bases from J, with 15 bases between. The CDR3 is CASSRDTLAYEQYF. The CDR3 nucleotides read TGTGCCAGCAGCAGGGACACACTAGCGTACGAGCAGTACTTC.